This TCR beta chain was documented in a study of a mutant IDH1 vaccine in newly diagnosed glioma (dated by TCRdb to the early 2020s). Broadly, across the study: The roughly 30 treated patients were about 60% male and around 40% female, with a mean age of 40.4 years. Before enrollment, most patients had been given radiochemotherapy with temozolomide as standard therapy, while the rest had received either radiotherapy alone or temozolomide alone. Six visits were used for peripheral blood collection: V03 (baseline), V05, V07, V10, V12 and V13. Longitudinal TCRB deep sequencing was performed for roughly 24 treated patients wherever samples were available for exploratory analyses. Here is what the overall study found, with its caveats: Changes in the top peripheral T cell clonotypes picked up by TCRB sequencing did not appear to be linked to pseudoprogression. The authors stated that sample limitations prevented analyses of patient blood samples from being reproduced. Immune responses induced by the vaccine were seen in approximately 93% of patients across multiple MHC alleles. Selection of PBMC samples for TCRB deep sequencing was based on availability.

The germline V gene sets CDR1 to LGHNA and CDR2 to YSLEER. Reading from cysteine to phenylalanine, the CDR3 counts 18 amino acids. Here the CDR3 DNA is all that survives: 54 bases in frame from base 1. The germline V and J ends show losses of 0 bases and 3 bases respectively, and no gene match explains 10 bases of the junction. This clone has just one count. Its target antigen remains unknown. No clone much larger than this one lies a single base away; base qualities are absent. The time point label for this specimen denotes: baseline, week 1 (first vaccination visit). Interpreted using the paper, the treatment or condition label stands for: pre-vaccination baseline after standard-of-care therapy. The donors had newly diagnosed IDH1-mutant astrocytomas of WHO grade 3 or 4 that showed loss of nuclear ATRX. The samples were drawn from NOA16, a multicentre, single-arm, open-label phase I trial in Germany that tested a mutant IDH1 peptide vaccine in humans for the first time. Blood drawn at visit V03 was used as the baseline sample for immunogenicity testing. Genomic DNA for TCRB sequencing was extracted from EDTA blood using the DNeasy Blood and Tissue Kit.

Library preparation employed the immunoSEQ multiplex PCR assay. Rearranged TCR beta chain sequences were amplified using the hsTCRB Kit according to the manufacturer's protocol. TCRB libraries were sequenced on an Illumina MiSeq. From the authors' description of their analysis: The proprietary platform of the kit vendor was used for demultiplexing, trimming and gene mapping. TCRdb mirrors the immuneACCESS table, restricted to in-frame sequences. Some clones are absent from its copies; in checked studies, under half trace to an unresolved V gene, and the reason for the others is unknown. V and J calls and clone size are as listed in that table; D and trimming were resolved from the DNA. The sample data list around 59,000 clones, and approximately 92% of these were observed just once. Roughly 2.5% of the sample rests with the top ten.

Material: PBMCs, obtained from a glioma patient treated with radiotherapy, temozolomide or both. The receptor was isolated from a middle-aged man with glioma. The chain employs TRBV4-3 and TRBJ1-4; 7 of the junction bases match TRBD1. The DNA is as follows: TGCGCCAGCAGCCAAGATAAAGCCAGGGGGGAATCTAATGAAAAACTGTTTTTT. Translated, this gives CASSQDKARGESNEKLFF.